This TCR beta chain emerged from a study of OX40 agonist ivuxolimab in advanced cancers. Across the whole study: A history of anti-PD-1, anti-PD-L1 or anti-CTLA-4 therapy was acceptable, and roughly 40% had some.

This clone was found a few times. The target antigen is unknown. TCRdb's table, derived via immunoSEQ multiplex PCR, lists solely in-frame clones and lacks some. Among 8,000 to 10,000 clones listed, 66% were seen once. Study-level points and caveats: Clones of CD4+ and CD8+ blood T cells grew by week 6 at doses of 0.1 to 3.0 mg/kg.

Germline V lookup: CDR1 MNHNS, CDR2 SASEGT. This CDR3 is 15 amino acids long. Trimming cost V 3 bases and J 3 bases; bases outside gene matches: 5. The V call is TRBV6-1, the J call TRBJ1-3, with 7 bases identical to TRBD1. The material was CD4+ or CD8+ T cells sorted from blood, obtained in a trial of the OX40 agonist ivuxolimab. The TCR sequence derives from an adult with an advanced solid tumor such as melanoma, head and neck, liver or kidney cancer. The CDR3 spells CASSENDRVGNTIYF. The DNA for the CDR3 is TGTGCCAGCAGTGAGAACGACAGGGTTGGAAACACCATATATTTT.